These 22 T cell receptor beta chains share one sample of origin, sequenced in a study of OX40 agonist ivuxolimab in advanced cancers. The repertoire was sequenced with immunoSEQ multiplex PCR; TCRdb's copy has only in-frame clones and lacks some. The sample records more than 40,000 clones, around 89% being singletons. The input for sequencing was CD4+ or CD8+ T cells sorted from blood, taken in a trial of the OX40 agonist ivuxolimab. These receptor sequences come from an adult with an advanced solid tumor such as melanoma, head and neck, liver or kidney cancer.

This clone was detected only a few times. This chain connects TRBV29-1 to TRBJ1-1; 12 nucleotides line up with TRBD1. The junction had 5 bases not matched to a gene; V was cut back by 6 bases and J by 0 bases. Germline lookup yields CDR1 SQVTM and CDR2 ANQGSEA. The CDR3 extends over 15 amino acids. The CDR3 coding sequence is TGCAGCGTCCCGGGACAGGGGGCCGTGAACACTGAAGCTTTCTTT. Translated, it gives CSVPGQGAVNTEAFF. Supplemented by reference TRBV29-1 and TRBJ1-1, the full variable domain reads SAVISQKPSRDICQRGTSLTIQCQVDSQVTMMFWYRQQPGQSLTLIATANQGSEATYESGFVIDKFPISRPNLTFSTLTVSNMSPEDSSIYLCSVPGQGAVNTEAFFGQGTRLTVV.

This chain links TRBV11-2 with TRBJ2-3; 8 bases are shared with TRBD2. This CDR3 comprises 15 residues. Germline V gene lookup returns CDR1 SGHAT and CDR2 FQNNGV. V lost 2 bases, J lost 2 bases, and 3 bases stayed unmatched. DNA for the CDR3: TGTGCCAGCAGCTTAAATAGCGGGGACACAGATACGCAGTATTTT. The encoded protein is CASSLNSGDTDTQYF. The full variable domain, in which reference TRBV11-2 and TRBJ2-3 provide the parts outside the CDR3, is EAGVAQSPRYKIIEKRQSVAFWCNPISGHATLYWYQQILGQGPKLLIQFQNNGVVDDSQLPKDRFSAERLKGVDSTLKIQPAKLEDSAVYLCASSLNSGDTDTQYFGPGTRLTVL.

As DNA, the CDR3 is TGCGCCAGCAGCCCCGGTGGGGGGGACTACGAGCAGTACTTC. Its translation is CASSPGGGDYEQYF. The V gene is TRBV5-1, the J gene TRBJ2-7; the match to TRBD2 covers 7 bases. Germline V CDR1 and CDR2: SGHRS, YFSETQ. The trim removed 4 bases at V and 3 bases at J, leaving 7 bases unmatched. This CDR3 comprises 14 residues.

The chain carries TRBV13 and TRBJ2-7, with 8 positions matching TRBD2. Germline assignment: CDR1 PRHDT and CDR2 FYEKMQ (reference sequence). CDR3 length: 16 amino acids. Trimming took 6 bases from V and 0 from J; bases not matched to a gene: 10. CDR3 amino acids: CASSASGTSSSYEQYF. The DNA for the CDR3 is TGTGCCAGCAGTGCCTCCGGGACTAGTAGCTCCTACGAGCAGTACTTC.

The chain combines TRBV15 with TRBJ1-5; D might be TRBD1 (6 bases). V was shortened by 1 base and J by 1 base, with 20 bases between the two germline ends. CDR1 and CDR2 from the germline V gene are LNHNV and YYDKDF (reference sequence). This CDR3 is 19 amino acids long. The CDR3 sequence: CATSRGGAWTVNSNQPQHF. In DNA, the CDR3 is TGTGCCACCAGCAGAGGGGGGGCATGGACAGTAAACAGCAATCAGCCCCAGCATTTT.

CDR3 coding DNA: TGTGCCAGCAGCTTAGGTCGATACGAGCAGTACTTC. Translating it yields CASSLGRYEQYF. The chain has TRBV13 and TRBJ2-7; D is unresolved. CDR3 length: 12 residues. In germline, CDR1 is PRHDT, CDR2 FYEKMQ (reference sequence). The germline V and J ends were trimmed by 0 bases and 4 bases, with 4 bases remaining between them.

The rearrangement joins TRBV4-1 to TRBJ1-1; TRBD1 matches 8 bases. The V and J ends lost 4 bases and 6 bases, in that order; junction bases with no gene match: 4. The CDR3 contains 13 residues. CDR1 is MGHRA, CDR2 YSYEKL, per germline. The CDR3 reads CASSLGQGAEAFF. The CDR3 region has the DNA TGCGCCAGCAGCCTCGGACAGGGCGCTGAAGCTTTCTTT.

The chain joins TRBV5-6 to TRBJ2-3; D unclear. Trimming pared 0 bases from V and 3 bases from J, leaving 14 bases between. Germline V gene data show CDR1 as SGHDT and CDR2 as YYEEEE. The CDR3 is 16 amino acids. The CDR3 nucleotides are TGTGCCAGCAGCTTGGAGTCGGGTCCCGGGACAGATACGCAGTATTTT. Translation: CASSLESGPGTDTQYF.

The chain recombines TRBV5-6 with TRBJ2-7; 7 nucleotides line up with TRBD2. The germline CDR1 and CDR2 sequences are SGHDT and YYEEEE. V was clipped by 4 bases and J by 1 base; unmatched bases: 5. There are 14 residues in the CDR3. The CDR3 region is CASSHTSDSYEQYF. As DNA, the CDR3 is TGTGCCAGCAGCCACACTAGCGATTCCTACGAGCAGTACTTC.

The CDR3 reads CSVGTDSTRMNTEAFF. DNA for the CDR3: TGCAGCGTTGGGACAGACAGTACGCGAATGAACACTGAAGCTTTCTTT. The J gene is TRBJ1-1, the V gene TRBV29-1; possible D gene TRBD1, 6 bases. The CDR3 has 16 amino acids. Germline V CDR1 and CDR2: SQVTM, ANQGSEA. Trimming took 4 bases from V and 0 from J, leaving 18 bases between them.

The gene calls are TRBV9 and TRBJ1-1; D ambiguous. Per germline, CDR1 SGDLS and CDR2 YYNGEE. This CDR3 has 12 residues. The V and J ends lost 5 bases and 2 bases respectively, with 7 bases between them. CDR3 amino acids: CASRGINTEAFF. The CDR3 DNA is TGTGCCAGCAGGGGGATTAACACTGAAGCTTTCTTT.

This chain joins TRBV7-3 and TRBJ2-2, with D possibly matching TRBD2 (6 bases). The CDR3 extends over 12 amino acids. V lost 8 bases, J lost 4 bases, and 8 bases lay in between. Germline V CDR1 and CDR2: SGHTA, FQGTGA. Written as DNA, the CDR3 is TGTGCCAGCCTGGGAGGCACCGGGGAGCTGTTTTTT. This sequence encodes CASLGGTGELFF.

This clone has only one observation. The CDR3 loop reads CASSVVGGAFNEQFF. For the CDR3, the DNA is TGTGCCAGCAGCGTAGTAGGGGGGGCGTTCAATGAGCAGTTCTTC. The chain recombines TRBV9 with TRBJ2-1; tentative D call: TRBD2 (7 bases). The CDR3 runs 15 residues. Germline V gene sequence: CDR1 SGDLS, CDR2 YYNGEE. The V gene lost 0 bases and the J gene lost 6 bases, with 13 bases spanning the gap.

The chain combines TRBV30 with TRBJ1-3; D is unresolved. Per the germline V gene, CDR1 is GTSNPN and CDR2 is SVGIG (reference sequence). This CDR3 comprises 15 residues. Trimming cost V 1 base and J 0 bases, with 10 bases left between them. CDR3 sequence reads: CAWSGRLSSGNTIYF. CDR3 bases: TGTGCCTGGAGTGGACGGCTGTCCTCTGGAAACACCATATATTTT.

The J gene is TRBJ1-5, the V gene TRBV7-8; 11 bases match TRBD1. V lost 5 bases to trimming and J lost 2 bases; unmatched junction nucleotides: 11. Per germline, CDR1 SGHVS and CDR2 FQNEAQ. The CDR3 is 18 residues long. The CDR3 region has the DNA TGTGCCAGCAGCGACGGGACAGGGGGAATCATGGGCAATCAGCCCCAGCATTTT. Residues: CASSDGTGGIMGNQPQHF.

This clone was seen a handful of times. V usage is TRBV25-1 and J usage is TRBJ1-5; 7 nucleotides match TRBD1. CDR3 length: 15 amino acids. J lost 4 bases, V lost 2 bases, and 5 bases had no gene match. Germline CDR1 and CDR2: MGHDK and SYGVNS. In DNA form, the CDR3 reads TGTGCCAGCAGTGAAGGTCACAGGGGAAATCAGCCCCAGCATTTT. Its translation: CASSEGHRGNQPQHF.

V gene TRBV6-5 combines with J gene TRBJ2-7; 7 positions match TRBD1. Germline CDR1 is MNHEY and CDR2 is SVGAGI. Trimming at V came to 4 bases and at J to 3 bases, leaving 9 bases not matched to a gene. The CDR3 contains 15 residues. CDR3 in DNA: TGTGCCAGCAGTTCCGACAGGGACCGAGGCTACGAGCAGTACTTC. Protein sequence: CASSSDRDRGYEQYF.

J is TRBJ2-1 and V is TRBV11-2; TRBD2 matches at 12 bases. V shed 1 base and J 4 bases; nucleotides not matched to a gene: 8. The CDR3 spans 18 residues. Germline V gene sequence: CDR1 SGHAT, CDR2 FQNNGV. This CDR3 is CASSLVGGGLAGYNEQFF. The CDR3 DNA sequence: TGTGCCAGCAGCTTAGTCGGAGGAGGACTAGCGGGATACAATGAGCAGTTCTTC.

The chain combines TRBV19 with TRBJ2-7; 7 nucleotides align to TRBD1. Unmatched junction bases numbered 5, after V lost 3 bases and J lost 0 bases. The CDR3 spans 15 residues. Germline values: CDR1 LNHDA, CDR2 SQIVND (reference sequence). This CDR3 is CASSILTGSSYEQYF. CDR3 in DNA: TGTGCCAGTAGTATCTTGACAGGGAGCTCCTACGAGCAGTACTTC.

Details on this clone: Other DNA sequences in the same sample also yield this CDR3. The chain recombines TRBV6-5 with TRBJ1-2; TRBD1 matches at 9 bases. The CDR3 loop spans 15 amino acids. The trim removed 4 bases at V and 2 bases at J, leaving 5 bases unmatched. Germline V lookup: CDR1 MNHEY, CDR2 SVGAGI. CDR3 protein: CASSLEQGANYGYTF. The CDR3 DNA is TGTGCCAGCAGTTTAGAACAGGGGGCAAACTATGGCTACACCTTC.

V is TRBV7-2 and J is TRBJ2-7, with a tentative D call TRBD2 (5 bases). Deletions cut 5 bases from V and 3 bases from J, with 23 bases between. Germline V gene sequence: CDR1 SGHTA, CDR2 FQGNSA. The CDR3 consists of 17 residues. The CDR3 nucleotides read TGTGCCAGCAGCAATCCCCATGGAGCGGCACAACACTACGAGCAGTACTTC. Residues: CASSNPHGAAQHYEQYF.

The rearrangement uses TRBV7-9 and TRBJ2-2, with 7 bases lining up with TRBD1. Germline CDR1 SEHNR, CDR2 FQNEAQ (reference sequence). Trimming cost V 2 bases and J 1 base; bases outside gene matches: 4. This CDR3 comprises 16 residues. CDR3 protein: CASSLPDRRNTGELFF. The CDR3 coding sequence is TGTGCCAGCAGCTTACCGGACAGGAGGAACACCGGGGAGCTGTTTTTT. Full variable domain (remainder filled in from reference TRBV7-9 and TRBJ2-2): DTGVSQNPRHKITKRGQNVTFRCDPISEHNRLYWYRQTLGQGPEFLTYFQNEAQLEKSRLLSDRFSAERPKGSFSTLEIQRTEQGDSAMYLCASSLPDRRNTGELFFGEGSRLTVL.